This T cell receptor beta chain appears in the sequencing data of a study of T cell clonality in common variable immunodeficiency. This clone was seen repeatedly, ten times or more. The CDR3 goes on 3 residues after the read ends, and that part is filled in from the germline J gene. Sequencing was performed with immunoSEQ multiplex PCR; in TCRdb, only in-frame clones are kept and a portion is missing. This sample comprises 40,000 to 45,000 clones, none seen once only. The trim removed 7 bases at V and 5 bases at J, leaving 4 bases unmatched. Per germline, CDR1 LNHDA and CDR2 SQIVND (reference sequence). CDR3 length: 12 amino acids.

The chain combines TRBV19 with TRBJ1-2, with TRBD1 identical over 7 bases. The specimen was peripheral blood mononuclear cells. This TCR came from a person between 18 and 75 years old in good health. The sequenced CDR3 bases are TGTGCCAGTACTAGGGGGCTTTATGGC. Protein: CASTRGLYG. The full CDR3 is CASTRGLYGYTF.